The 14 T cell receptor beta chains listed next were all sequenced from one sample in a study of OX40 agonist ivuxolimab in advanced cancers. TCRdb's copy holds only in-frame clones and misses some; the assay was immunoSEQ multiplex PCR. The sample shows about 63,000 clones, around 91% of them seen only once. The sample consisted of CD4+ or CD8+ T cells sorted from blood, taken in a trial of the OX40 agonist ivuxolimab. All receptors come from an adult with an advanced solid tumor such as melanoma, head and neck, liver or kidney cancer.

There are a few counts of this clone. The rearrangement uses TRBV27 and TRBJ2-7, with 8 bases aligning to TRBD1. This CDR3 has 13 amino acids. In germline, CDR1 is MNHEY, CDR2 SMNVEV (reference sequence). The J segment lost 4 bases and the V segment lost 6 bases, leaving 5 bases of the junction unmatched. Here the CDR3 reads CASRGTGKYEQYF. In DNA form, the CDR3 reads TGTGCCAGCAGGGGGACAGGAAAGTACGAGCAGTACTTC.

The DNA for the CDR3 is TGTGCCAGCTCACCCCCGGGGGGGAACACTGAAGCTTTCTTT. It is translated as CASSPPGGNTEAFF. The V and J genes are TRBV18 and TRBJ1-1, with D tentatively TRBD1 (5 bases). The V end was cut by 3 bases, the J end by 1 base, with 9 bases between. Germline CDR1 is KGHSH and CDR2 is LQKENI. There are 14 residues in the CDR3.

V usage is TRBV10-1 and J usage is TRBJ2-1, with 8 bases aligning to TRBD2. The CDR3 contains 14 residues. Germline lookup yields CDR1 WNHNN and CDR2 SYGVQD (reference sequence). V dropped 6 bases and J dropped 7; count of bases not matched to a gene: 8. The CDR3 loop reads CASSEAGASNEQFF. The CDR3 region has the DNA TGCGCCAGCAGCGAAGCGGGGGCATCGAATGAGCAGTTCTTC.

This chain connects TRBV18 to TRBJ1-2, with 9 positions matching TRBD1. This CDR3 spans 16 amino acids. V shed 3 bases, J shed 12 bases, and the junction held 17 bases outside the gene matches. Germline CDR1 reads KGHSH; CDR2 reads LQKENI. CDR3: CASSPDRGGIRESNTF. Here the CDR3 DNA reads TGTGCCAGCTCACCGGACAGGGGTGGAATCAGGGAATCGAACACCTTC. Full variable domain (remainder filled in from reference TRBV18 and TRBJ1-2): NAGVMQNPRHLVRRRGQEARLRCSPMKGHSHVYWYRQLPEEGLKFMVYLQKENIIDESGMPKERFSAEFPKEGPSILRIQQVVRGDSAAYFCASSPDRGGIRESNTFGSGTRLTVV.

The chain carries TRBV6-5 and TRBJ2-5, with D unclear. CDR3 length: 15 residues. V lost 2 bases and J 4 bases, leaving 14 bases between the germline ends. Germline CDR1 is MNHEY and CDR2 is SVGAGI. The CDR3 region has the DNA TGTGCCAGCAGTTACACACACGGATATGCAGAGACCCAGTACTTC. It translates to CASSYTHGYAETQYF.

This chain links TRBV9 with TRBJ2-5; the D is unclear. The germline V gene has CDR1 SGDLS and CDR2 YYNGEE. This CDR3 has 13 amino acids. V was cut by 0 bases and J by 6 bases, with 9 bases left in between. CDR3 region: CASSVDELQTQYF. DNA for the CDR3: TGTGCCAGCAGCGTAGATGAGTTGCAGACCCAGTACTTC.

The V and J genes are TRBV4-1 and TRBJ1-2; tentative D call: TRBD1 (5 bases). Trimming pared 0 bases from V and 3 bases from J, leaving 17 bases between. This CDR3 is built from 17 residues. CDR1 is MGHRA and CDR2 is YSYEKL in the germline V gene. The CDR3 protein is CASSQDFEGSPYYGYTF. Here the CDR3 DNA reads TGCGCCAGCAGCCAAGATTTCGAGGGGTCACCCTACTATGGCTACACCTTC.

The chain carries TRBV18 and TRBJ2-2, with D perhaps assigned TRBD1 or TRBD2 (5 bases each). The CDR3 consists of 15 residues. V shed 3 bases and J shed 13 bases, with 21 bases lying between them. Germline V CDR1 and CDR2: KGHSH, LQKENI. Here the CDR3 reads CASSPIRSGTLGLFF. The CDR3 DNA reads TGTGCCAGCTCACCGATACGTTCCGGGACCCTTGGGCTGTTTTTT.

J is TRBJ2-7 and V is TRBV11-2; perhaps D is TRBD1 or TRBD2 (7 bases each). Germline V gene data show CDR1 as SGHAT and CDR2 as FQNNGV. V lost 5 bases and J 6 bases, leaving 23 bases between the germline ends. The CDR3 runs to 16 residues. The CDR3 is CASSPGRGGEDGEQYF. CDR3 in DNA: TGTGCCAGCAGCCCTGGCAGGGGGGGGGAGGACGGCGAGCAGTACTTC.

J is TRBJ2-3 and V is TRBV9, with 10 bases fitting TRBD2. Unmatched junction bases numbered 0, after V lost 2 bases and J lost 3 bases. This CDR3 spans 14 amino acids. Germline CDR1 is SGDLS and CDR2 is YYNGEE. The CDR3 here is CASSVGLATDTQYF. DNA for the CDR3: TGTGCCAGCAGCGTGGGACTAGCGACAGATACGCAGTATTTT. The entire variable domain, with the rest obtained from reference TRBV9 and TRBJ2-3, is as follows: DSGVTQTPKHLITATGQRVTLRCSPRSGDLSVYWYQQSLDQGLQFLIQYYNGEERAKGNILERFSAQQFPDLHSELNLSSLELGDSALYFCASSVGLATDTQYFGPGTRLTVL.

This clone is medium-sized within its sample. CDR3: CAISEIAIYGNEQFF. The CDR3 DNA reads as TGTGCCATCAGTGAAATAGCGATCTACGGCAATGAGCAGTTCTTC. The chain has TRBV10-3 and TRBJ2-1; possible D gene TRBD2, 5 bases. Between the trimmed V and J ends, which lost 3 bases and 6 bases, there was a span of 15 bases. The CDR3 runs 15 residues. Germline V gene data show CDR1 as ENHRY and CDR2 as SYGVKD.

This chain links TRBV28 with TRBJ1-2, with 7 bases matching TRBD1. After removal of 2 bases from V and 5 bases from J, the junction contained 11 bases not matched to a gene. CDR1 and CDR2 (germline): MDHEN, SYDVKM. This CDR3 is built from 16 residues. The CDR3 DNA follows: TGTGCCAGCAGTTTAGGGTTAACAGGGGCGGGGTATGGCTACACCTTC. Protein sequence: CASSLGLTGAGYGYTF.

This chain connects TRBV7-9 to TRBJ1-3; D is possibly TRBD1 (6 bases). There are 13 residues in the CDR3. CDR1 is SEHNR, CDR2 FQNEAQ, per germline (reference sequence). With 6 bases removed from V and 3 bases from J, the gap between germline ends came to 9 bases. The CDR3 bases are TGTGCCAGCAGAGGGGGATTTGGAAACACCATATATTTT. Amino acids: CASRGGFGNTIYF.

The rearrangement links TRBV4-1 to TRBJ2-5; 10 bases are a match to TRBD2. Germline CDR1 MGHRA, CDR2 YSYEKL. Unmatched junction bases numbered 4, after V lost 4 bases and J lost 2 bases. There are 15 residues in the CDR3. CDR3 sequence: CASSLSGGDQETQYF. DNA of the CDR3: TGCGCCAGCAGCCTAAGCGGGGGGGATCAAGAGACCCAGTACTTC.